This paragraph covers one T cell receptor (beta chain) sequence. Its antigen is currently unknown. The V gene lost 5 bases and the J gene lost 11 bases, with 9 bases spanning the gap. Germline V gives CDR1 SEHNR, CDR2 FQNEAQ (reference sequence). The CDR3 has 11 residues. Only in-frame clones appear in the TCRdb table, and some are missing; sequencing was by immunoSEQ multiplex PCR. The sample carries around 90,000 clones, under 95% recorded once. The entry originates in a study of T cell responses to AZD1222 COVID-19 vaccine. General study results and limits: Spike regions recognized by vaccine-associated CD4 TCRs spanned the protein, led by 160-218 and 743-854. Nearly half of the spike-specific TCRs reportedly recognize variant regions that carry no mutations.

The chain joins TRBV7-9 to TRBJ2-2; D is uncertain. The sample consisted of peripheral blood, taken on day 0 of MenACWY control vaccination. The receptor was derived from an adult in good health. The DNA for the CDR3 is TGTGCCAGCAGCGATGTTAGAGAGCTGTTTTTT. This sequence encodes CASSDVRELFF.